The rows below give T cell receptor beta chains drawn from one sample of a study of technical replicates of blood from a handful of donors. Data came from immunoSEQ multiplex PCR; TCRdb stores just in-frame clones and leaves some out. The top ten hold approximately 0.2% of the sample, which has about 97,000 clones, 96% seen once. Input material: T cells isolated from PBMCs. These TCRs come from a human donor in good health. CDR3s include the opening cysteine and the closing phenylalanine or tryptophan. Fields, in order: V gene, J gene, clone size, CDR3 protein. Expanded clones get a size class; other rows say once, few or many, or leave the size out.

v_gene: TRBV19; j_gene: TRBJ2-1; abundance: .; CDR3aa: CASSIDRGRNEQFF
v_gene: TRBV29-1; j_gene: TRBJ2-5; abundance: .; CDR3aa: CSVEGLAGGPREYQETQYF
v_gene: TRBV7-9; j_gene: TRBJ2-1; abundance: .; CDR3aa: CASRGQRSISYNEQFF
v_gene: TRBV6-5; j_gene: TRBJ2-5; abundance: once; CDR3aa: CASRDWGLETQYF
v_gene: TRBV5-1; j_gene: TRBJ2-7; abundance: .; CDR3aa: CASSPGTGLYEQYF
v_gene: TRBV6-1; j_gene: TRBJ1-5; abundance: .; CDR3aa: CASSEALVGGRPQPQHF
v_gene: TRBV19; j_gene: TRBJ2-2; abundance: .; CDR3aa: CATLGGAGELFF
v_gene: TRBV5-6; j_gene: TRBJ2-5; abundance: .; CDR3aa: CASSSPNLITGGQETQYF
v_gene: TRBV27; j_gene: TRBJ2-1; abundance: .; CDR3aa: CASSLSSAAGFTYNEQFF
v_gene: TRBV28; j_gene: TRBJ2-5; abundance: .; CDR3aa: CASSLGQEVSQYF
v_gene: TRBV4-1; j_gene: TRBJ1-2; abundance: .; CDR3aa: CASSLTRGLDGYTF
v_gene: TRBV6-5; j_gene: TRBJ1-6; abundance: once; CDR3aa: CASSPTGWDSPLHF
v_gene: TRBV5-1; j_gene: TRBJ1-5; abundance: .; CDR3aa: CASSMETGVGQPQHF
v_gene: TRBV19; j_gene: TRBJ2-2; abundance: .; CDR3aa: CASSLQGGATGELFF
v_gene: TRBV12-5; j_gene: TRBJ1-6; abundance: .; CDR3aa: CASGLVLPPVVGVSYNSPLHF
v_gene: TRBV4-1; j_gene: TRBJ1-5; abundance: .; CDR3aa: CASSQAPHTISNQPQHF
v_gene: TRBV6-1; j_gene: TRBJ2-2; abundance: .; CDR3aa: CASTLLTGELFF
v_gene: TRBV19; j_gene: TRBJ1-1; abundance: .; CDR3aa: CASSIFRGRKDTEAFF
v_gene: TRBV7-6; j_gene: TRBJ1-3; abundance: .; CDR3aa: CASSLGTVLSGNTIYF
v_gene: TRBV7-3; j_gene: TRBJ2-1; abundance: .; CDR3aa: CASSPTALQGAKNEQFF